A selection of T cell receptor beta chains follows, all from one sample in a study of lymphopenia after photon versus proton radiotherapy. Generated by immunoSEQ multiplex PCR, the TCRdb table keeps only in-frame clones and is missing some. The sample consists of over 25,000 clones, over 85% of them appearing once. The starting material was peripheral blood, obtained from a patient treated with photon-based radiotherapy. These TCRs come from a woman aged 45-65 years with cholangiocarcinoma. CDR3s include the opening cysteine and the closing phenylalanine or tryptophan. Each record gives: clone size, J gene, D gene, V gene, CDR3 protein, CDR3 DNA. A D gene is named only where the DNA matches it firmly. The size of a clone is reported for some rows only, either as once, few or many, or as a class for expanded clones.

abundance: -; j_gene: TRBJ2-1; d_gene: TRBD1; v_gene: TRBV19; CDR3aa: CASSIWDRGWNEQFF; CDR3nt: TGTGCCAGTAGTATTTGGGACAGGGGCTGGAATGAGCAGTTCTTC
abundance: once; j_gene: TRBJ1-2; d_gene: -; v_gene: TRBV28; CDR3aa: CASSETINYGYTF; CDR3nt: TGTGCCAGCAGTGAGACGATAAACTATGGCTACACCTTC
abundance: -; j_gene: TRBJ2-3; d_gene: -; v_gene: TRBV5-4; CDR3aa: CASSSGTSTDTQYF; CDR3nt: TGTGCCAGCAGCTCCGGGACTAGCACAGATACGCAGTATTTT
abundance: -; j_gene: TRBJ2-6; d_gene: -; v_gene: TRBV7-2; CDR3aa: CASSAPTVASSGANVLTF; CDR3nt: TGTGCCAGCAGCGCCCCGACAGTTGCTAGCTCTGGGGCCAACGTCCTGACTTTC
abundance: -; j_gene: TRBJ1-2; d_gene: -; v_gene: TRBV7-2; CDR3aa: CASSLTPPNYGYTF; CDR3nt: TGTGCCAGCAGCTTAACACCTCCTAACTATGGCTACACCTTC
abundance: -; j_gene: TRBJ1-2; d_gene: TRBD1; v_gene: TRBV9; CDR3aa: CASSSQGAVSGYTF; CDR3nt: TGTGCCAGCAGCTCCCAGGGGGCTGTTTCTGGCTACACCTTC
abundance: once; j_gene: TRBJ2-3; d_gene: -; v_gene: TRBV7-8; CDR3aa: CASSLARQAGSTDTQYF; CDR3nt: TGTGCCAGCAGCTTAGCGCGGCAGGCGGGAAGCACAGATACGCAGTATTTT
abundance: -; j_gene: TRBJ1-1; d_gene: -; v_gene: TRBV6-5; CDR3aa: CASSYRTGMNTEAFF; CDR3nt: TGTGCCAGCAGTTACCGGACGGGGATGAACACTGAAGCTTTCTTT
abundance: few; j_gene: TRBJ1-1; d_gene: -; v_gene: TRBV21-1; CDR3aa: CASSKSLGDRSEAFF; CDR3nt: TGTGCCAGCAGCAAATCCCTCGGCGACAGGTCTGAAGCTTTCTTT
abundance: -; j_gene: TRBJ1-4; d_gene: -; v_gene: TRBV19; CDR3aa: CASSTGGGTAGKLFF; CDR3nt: TGTGCCAGTAGTACGGGTGGGGGTACAGCGGGAAAACTGTTTTTT
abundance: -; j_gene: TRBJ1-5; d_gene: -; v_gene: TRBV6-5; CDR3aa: CASSYEKGQPQHF; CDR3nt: TGTGCCAGCAGTTACGAGAAGGGCCAGCCCCAGCATTTT
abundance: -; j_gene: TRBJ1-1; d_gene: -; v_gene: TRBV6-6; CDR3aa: CASSAPGIGAFF; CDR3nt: TGTGCCAGCAGTGCCCCCGGGATCGGAGCTTTCTTT
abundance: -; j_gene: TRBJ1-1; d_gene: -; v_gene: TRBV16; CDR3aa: CASSRTDTNTEAFF; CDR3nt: TGTGCCAGCAGCCGAACGGATACGAACACTGAAGCTTTCTTT
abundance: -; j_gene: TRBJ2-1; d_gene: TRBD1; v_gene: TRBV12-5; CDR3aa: CASDAGTGPNEQFF; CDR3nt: TGTGCTAGTGATGCCGGGACAGGGCCTAATGAGCAGTTCTTC
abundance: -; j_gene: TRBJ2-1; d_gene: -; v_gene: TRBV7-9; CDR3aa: CASSRAGILFF; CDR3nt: TGTGCCAGCAGCCGGGCGGGCATTCTGTTCTTC
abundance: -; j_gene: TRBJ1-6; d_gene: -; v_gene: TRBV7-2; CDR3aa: CASSLLGQLSPLHF; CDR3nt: TGTGCCAGCAGCTTACTAGGACAACTTTCACCCCTCCACTTT
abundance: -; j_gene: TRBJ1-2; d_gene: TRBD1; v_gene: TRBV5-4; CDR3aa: CASSSQTDRVFNYGYTF; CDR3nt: TGTGCCAGCAGCTCACAAACGGACAGGGTATTTAACTATGGCTACACCTTC
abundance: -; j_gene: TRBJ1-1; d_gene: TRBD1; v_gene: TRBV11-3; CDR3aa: CASSLIPGTGGNTEAFF; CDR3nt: TGTGCCAGCAGCTTAATTCCGGGGACAGGGGGAAACACTGAAGCTTTCTTT
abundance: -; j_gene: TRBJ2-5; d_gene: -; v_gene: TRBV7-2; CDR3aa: CASSPSPGAETQYF; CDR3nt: TGTGCCAGCAGCCCCAGCCCAGGAGCAGAGACCCAGTACTTC
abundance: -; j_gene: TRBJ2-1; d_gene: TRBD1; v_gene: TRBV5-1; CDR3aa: CASSLYGQALNEQFF; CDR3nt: TGCGCCAGCAGCTTGTATGGACAGGCCTTAAATGAGCAGTTCTTC
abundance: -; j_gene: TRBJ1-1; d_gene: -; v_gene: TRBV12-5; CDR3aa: CASNQGTQNTEAFF; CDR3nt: TGTGCTAGCAACCAGGGGACACAGAACACTGAAGCTTTCTTT
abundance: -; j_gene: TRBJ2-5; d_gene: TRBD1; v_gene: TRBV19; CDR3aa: CAVKAPGQGAGETQYF; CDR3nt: TGTGCCGTGAAGGCCCCGGGACAGGGGGCCGGAGAGACCCAGTACTTC
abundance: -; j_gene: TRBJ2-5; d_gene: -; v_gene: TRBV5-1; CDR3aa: CASSLVQIAGETQYF; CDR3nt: TGCGCCAGCAGCTTGGTGCAGATCGCTGGAGAGACCCAGTACTTC
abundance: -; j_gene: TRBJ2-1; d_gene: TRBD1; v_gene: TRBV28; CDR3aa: CASSPRQGGSYNEQFF; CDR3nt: TGTGCCAGCAGTCCGAGACAGGGTGGGTCCTACAATGAGCAGTTCTTC
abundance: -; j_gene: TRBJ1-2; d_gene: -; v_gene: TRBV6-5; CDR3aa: CASSYSRANYGYTF; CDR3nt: TGTGCCAGCAGTTACTCCCGGGCTAACTATGGCTACACCTTC
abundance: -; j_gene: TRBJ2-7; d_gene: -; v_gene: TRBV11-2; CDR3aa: CASSSGLTPYEQYF; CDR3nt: TGTGCCAGCAGCTCGGGACTGACCCCCTACGAGCAGTACTTC
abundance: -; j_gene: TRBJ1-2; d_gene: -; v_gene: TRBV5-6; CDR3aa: CASSDSPYGYTF; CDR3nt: TGTGCCAGCAGCGACAGTCCCTATGGCTACACCTTC
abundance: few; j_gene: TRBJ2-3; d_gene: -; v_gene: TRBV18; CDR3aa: CASSSKDVVGTDTQYF; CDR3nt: TGTGCCAGCTCATCGAAGGACGTTGTCGGCACAGATACGCAGTATTTT
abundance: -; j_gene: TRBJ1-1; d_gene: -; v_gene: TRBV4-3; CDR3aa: CASSQDWAPTLNTEAFF; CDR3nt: TGCGCCAGCAGCCAAGATTGGGCACCGACCTTGAACACTGAAGCTTTCTTT
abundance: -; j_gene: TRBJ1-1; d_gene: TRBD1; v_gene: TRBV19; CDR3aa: CASGYRGNTEAFF; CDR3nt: TGTGCCAGTGGATACAGGGGGAACACTGAAGCTTTCTTT
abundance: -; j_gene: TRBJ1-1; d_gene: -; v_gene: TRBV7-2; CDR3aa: CASSPAVINTEAFF; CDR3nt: TGTGCCAGCAGCCCCGCCGTTATCAACACTGAAGCTTTCTTT
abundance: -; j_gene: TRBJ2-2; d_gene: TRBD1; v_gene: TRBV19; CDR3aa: CASRLDRGDTGELFF; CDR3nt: TGTGCCAGTAGGCTAGACAGGGGAGATACCGGGGAGCTGTTTTTT
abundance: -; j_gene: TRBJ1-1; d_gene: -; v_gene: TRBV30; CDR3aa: CAWRAYTEAFF; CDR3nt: TGTGCCTGGAGAGCTTACACTGAAGCTTTCTTT
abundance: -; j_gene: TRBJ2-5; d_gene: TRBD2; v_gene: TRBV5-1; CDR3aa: CASSLDSGGAFLETQYF; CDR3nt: TGCGCCAGCAGCTTGGATAGCGGGGGGGCGTTTTTAGAGACCCAGTACTTC
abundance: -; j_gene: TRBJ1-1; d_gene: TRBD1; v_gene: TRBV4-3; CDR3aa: CASSHRDRGHTEAFF; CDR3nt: TGCGCCAGCAGCCACCGGGACAGGGGCCACACTGAAGCTTTCTTT
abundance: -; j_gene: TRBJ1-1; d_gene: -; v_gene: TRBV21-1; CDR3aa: CASSKSPGTPNTEAFF; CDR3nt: TGTGCCAGCAGCAAATCCCCCGGCACACCCAACACTGAAGCTTTCTTT
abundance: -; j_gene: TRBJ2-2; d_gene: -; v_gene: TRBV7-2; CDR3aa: CASSVSRGPRTGELFF; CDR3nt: TGTGCCAGCAGCGTAAGTCGGGGACCACGCACCGGGGAGCTGTTTTTT
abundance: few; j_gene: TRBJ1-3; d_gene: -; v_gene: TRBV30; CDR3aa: CAWRTQSLPGNTIYF; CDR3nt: TGTGCCTGGAGAACGCAATCGCTCCCTGGAAACACCATATATTTT
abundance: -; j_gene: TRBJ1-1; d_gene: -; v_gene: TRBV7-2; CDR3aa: CASSLGGSDRLNTEAFF; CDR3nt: TGTGCCAGCAGCTTAGGAGGGAGCGACAGATTGAACACTGAAGCTTTCTTT
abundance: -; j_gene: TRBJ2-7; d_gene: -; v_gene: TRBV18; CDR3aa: CASSASQGTRAEQYF; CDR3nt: TGTGCCAGCTCAGCCTCTCAGGGGACCCGCGCTGAGCAGTACTTC
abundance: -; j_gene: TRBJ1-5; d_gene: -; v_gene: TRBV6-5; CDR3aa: CASSRGPYSNQPQHF; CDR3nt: TGTGCCAGCAGTCGTGGCCCCTATAGCAATCAGCCCCAGCATTTT
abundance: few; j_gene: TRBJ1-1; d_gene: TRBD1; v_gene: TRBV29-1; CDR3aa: CSARGQKNTEAFF; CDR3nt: TGCAGCGCCCGGGGACAGAAGAACACTGAAGCTTTCTTT
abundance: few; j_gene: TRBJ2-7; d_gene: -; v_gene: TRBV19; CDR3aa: CASSAQGRYEQYF; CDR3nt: TGTGCCAGTAGTGCACAGGGACGGTACGAGCAGTACTTC
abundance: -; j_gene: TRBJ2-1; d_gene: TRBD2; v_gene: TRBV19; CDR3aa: CASKGVRGGENEQFF; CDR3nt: TGTGCCAGTAAGGGCGTTCGCGGGGGGGAGAATGAGCAGTTCTTC
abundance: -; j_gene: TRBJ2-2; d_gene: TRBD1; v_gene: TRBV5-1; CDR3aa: CASSLGQGSTGELFF; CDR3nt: TGCGCCAGCAGCTTGGGACAGGGTAGCACCGGGGAGCTGTTTTTT
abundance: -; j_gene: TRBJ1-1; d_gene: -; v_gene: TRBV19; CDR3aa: CASSLWNEGNTEAFF; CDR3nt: TGTGCCAGTAGTCTCTGGAATGAGGGAAACACTGAAGCTTTCTTT
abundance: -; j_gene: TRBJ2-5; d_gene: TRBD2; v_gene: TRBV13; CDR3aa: CASSTRLAGGQETQYF; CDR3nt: TGTGCCAGCAGCACCCGACTAGCGGGGGGGCAAGAGACCCAGTACTTC
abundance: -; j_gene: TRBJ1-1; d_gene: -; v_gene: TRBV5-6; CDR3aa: CASSGRASEAFF; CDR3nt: TGTGCCAGCAGCGGCAGGGCTTCTGAAGCTTTCTTT
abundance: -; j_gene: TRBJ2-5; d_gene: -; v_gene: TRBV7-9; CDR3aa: CASSLGQGKETQYF; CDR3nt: TGTGCCAGCAGCTTGGGGCAGGGGAAAGAGACCCAGTACTTC
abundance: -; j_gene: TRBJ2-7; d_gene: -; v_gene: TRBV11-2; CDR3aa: CASSPTAGLTLLEQYF; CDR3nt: TGTGCCAGCAGCCCGACGGCGGGGCTCACTCTCCTCGAGCAGTACTTC
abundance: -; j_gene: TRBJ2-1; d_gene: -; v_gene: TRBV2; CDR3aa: CASRVNEQFF; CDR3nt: TGTGCCAGCAGGGTCAATGAGCAGTTCTTC
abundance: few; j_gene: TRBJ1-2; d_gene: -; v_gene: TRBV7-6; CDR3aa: CASSLGAGNYGYTF; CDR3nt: TGTGCCAGCAGCTTAGGTGCAGGAAACTATGGCTACACCTTC
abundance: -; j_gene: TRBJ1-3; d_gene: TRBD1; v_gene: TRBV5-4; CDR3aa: CASSLRQGGNTIYF; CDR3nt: TGTGCCAGCAGCTTGCGACAGGGGGGAAACACCATATATTTT
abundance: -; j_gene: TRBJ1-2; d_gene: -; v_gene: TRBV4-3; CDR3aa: CASSQDVGAGGYTF; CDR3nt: TGCGCCAGCAGCCAAGATGTGGGGGCGGGTGGCTACACCTTC